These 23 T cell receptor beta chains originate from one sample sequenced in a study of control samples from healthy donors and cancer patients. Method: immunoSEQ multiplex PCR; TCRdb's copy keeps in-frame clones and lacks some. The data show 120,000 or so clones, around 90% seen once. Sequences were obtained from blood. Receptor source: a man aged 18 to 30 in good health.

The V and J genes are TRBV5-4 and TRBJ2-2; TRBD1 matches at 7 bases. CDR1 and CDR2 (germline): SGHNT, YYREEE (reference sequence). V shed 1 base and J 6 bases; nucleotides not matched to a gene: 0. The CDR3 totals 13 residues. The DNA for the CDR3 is TGTGCCAGCAGCTTGAGGGGGCCCGGGGAGCTGTTTTTT. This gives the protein CASSLRGPGELFF.

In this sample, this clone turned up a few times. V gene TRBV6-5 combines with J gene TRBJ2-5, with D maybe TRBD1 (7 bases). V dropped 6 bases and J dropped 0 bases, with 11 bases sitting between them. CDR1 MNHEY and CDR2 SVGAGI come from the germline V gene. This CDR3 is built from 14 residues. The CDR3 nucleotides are TGTGCCAGCAGGGGGGGACAGAACCAAGAGACCCAGTACTTC. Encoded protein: CASRGGQNQETQYF.

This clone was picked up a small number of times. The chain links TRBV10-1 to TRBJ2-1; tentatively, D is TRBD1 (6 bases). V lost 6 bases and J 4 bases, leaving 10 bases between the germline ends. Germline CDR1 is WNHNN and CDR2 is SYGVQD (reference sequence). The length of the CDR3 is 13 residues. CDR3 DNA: TGCGCCAGCAGCGGGACACCTTACAATGAGCAGTTCTTC. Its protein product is CASSGTPYNEQFF.

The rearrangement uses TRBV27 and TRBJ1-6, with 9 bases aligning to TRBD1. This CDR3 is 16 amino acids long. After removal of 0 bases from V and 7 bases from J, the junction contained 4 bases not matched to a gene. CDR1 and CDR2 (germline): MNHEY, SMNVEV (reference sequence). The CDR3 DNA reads TGTGCCAGCAGTTTATCTTGGGACAGGGAAAATTCACCCCTCCACTTT. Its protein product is CASSLSWDRENSPLHF.

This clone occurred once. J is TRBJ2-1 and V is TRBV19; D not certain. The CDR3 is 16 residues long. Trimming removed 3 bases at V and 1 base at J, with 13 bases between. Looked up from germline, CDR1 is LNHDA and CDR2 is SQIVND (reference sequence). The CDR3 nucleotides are TGTGCCAGTAGTATGACTGCTTATTCGTCCTACAATGAGCAGTTCTTC. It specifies CASSMTAYSSYNEQFF. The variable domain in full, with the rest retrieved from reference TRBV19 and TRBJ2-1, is DGGITQSPKYLFRKEGQNVTLSCEQNLNHDAMYWYRQDPGQGLRLIYYSQIVNDFQKGDIAEGYSVSREKKESFPLTVTSAQKNPTAFYLCASSMTAYSSYNEQFFGPGTRLTVL.

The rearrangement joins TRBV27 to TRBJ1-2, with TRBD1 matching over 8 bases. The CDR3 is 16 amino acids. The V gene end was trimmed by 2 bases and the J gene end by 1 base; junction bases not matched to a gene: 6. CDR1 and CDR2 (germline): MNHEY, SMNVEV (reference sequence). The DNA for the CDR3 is TGTGCCAGCAGTTTACTCCCGGGACAGGATAACTATGGCTACACCTTC. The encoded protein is CASSLLPGQDNYGYTF.

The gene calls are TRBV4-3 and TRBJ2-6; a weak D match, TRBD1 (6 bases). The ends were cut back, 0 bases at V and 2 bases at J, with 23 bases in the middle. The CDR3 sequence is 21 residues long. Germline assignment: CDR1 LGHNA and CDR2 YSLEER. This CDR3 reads CASSQDRLGALGPAGANVLTF. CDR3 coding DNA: TGCGCCAGCAGCCAAGATCGGCTGGGGGCCTTAGGGCCGGCTGGGGCCAACGTCCTGACTTTC.

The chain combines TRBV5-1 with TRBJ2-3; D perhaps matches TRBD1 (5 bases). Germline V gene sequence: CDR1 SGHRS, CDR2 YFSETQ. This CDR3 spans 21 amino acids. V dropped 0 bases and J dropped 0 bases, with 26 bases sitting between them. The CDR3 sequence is CASSLGQARGYQISSTDTQYF. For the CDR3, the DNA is TGCGCCAGCAGCTTGGGGCAGGCAAGGGGATATCAAATATCTAGCACAGATACGCAGTATTTT.

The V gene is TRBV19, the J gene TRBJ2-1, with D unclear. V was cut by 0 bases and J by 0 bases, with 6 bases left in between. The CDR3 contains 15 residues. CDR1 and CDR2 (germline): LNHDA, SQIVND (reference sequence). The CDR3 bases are TGTGCCAGTAGTATAGAAGGTAGCTCCTACAATGAGCAGTTCTTC. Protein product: CASSIEGSSYNEQFF.

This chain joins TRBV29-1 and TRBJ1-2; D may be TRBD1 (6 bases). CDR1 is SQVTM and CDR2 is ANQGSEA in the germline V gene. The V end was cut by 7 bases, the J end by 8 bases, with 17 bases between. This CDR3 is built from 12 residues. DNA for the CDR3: TGCAGCGCGTACAGGGAAGGTCGGGGCTACACCTTC. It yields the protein CSAYREGRGYTF.

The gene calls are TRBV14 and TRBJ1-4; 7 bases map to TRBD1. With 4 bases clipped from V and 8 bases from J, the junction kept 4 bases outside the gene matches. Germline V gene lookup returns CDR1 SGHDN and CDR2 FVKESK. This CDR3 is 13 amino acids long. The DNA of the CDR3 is TGTGCCAGCAGCCCCAGGGGGTACGAAAAACTGTTTTTT. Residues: CASSPRGYEKLFF.

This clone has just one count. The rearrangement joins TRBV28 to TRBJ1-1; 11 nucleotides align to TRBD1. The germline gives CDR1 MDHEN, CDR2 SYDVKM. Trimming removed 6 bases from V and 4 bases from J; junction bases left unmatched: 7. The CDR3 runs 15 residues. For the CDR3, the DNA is TGTGCCAGCAGATCGGACAGGGGGCTAGGCACTGAAGCTTTCTTT. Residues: CASRSDRGLGTEAFF. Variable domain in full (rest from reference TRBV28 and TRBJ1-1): DVKVTQSSRYLVKRTGEKVFLECVQDMDHENMFWYRQDPGLGLRLIYFSYDVKMKEKGDIPEGYSVSREKKERFSLILESASTNQTSMYLCASRSDRGLGTEAFFGQGTRLTVV.

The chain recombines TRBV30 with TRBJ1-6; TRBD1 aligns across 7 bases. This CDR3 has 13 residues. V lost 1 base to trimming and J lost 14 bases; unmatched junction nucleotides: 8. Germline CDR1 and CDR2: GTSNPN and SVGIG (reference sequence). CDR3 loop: CAWSARTGKSLHF. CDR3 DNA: TGTGCCTGGAGTGCCAGGACAGGCAAATCCCTCCACTTT.

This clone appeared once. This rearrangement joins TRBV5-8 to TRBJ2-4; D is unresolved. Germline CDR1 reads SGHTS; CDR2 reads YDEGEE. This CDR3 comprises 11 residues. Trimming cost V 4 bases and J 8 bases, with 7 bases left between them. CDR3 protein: CASSPKDIQYF. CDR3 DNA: TGTGCCAGCAGCCCTAAAGACATTCAGTACTTC. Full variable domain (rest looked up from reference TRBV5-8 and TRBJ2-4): EAGVTQSPTHLIKTRGQQATLRCSPISGHTSVYWYQQALGLGLQFLLWYDEGEERNRGNFPPRFSGRQFPNYSSELNVNALELEDSALYLCASSPKDIQYFGAGTRLSVL.

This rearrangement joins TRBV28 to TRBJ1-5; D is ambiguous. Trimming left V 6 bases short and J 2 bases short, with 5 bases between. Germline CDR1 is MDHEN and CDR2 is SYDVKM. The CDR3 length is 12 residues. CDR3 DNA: TGTGCCAGCAGACTGCGCAATCAGCCCCAGCATTTT. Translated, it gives CASRLRNQPQHF.

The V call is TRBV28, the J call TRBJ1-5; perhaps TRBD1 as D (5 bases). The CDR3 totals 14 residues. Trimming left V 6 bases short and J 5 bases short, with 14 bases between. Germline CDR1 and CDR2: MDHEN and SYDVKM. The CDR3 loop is CASSAQGKDQPQHF. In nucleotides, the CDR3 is TGTGCCAGCAGCGCTCAGGGAAAGGATCAGCCCCAGCATTTT.

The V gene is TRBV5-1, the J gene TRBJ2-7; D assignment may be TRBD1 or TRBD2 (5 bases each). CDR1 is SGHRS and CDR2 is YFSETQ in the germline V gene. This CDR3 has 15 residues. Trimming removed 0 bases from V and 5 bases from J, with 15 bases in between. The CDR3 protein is CASSLVIRDGDEQYV. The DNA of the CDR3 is TGCGCCAGCAGCTTGGTTATCAGGGACGGGGACGAGCAGTACGTC.

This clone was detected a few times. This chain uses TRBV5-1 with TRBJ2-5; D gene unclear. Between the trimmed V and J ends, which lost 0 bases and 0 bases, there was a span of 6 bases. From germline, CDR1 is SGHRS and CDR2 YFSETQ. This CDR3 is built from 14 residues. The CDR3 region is CASSLGVNQETQYF. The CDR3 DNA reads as TGCGCCAGCAGCTTGGGCGTGAACCAAGAGACCCAGTACTTC.

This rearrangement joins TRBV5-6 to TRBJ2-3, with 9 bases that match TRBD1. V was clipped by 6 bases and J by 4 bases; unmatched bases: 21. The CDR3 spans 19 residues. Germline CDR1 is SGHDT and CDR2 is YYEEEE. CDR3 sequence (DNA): TGTGCCAGCACCGTTCCTCCTTTCTTCGTGGGACAGGGAGCAGATACGCAGTATTTT. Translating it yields CASTVPPFFVGQGADTQYF.

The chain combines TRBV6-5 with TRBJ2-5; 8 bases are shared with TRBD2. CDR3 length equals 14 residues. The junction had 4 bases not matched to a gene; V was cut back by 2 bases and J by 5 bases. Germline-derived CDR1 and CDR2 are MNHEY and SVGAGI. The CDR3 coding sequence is TGTGCCAGCAGTTACGGTAGCGGGGTGGAGACCCAGTACTTC. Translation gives CASSYGSGVETQYF.

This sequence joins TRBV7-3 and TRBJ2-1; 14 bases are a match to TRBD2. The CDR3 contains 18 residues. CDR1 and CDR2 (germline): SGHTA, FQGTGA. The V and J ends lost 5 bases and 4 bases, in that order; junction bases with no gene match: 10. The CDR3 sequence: CASSPGLAGGDFYNEQFF. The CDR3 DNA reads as TGTGCCAGCAGCCCCGGACTAGCGGGGGGAGATTTTTACAATGAGCAGTTCTTC.

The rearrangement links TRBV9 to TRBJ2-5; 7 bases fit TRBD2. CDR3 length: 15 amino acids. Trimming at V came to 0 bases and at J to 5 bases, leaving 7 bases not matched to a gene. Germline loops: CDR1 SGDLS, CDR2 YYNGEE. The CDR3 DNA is TGTGCCAGCAGCGTAGGGGGAGGGGTTGATGAGACCCAGTACTTC. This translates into CASSVGGGVDETQYF.

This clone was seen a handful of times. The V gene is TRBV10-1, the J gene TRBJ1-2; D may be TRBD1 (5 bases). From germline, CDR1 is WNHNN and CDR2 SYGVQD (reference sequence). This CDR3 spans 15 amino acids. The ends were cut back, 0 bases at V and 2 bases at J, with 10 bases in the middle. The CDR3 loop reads CASSESGQNNYGYTF. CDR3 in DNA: TGCGCCAGCAGTGAGTCGGGGCAGAACAACTATGGCTACACCTTC.